A selection of T cell receptor beta chains follows, all from one sample in a study of blood T cell repertoires in COVID-19. Assay: immunoSEQ multiplex PCR; the TCRdb copy retains only in-frame clones and omits some. The table has 200,000 to 300,000 clones, around 82% seen once. The sequencing sample was made of peripheral blood. These receptors were obtained from a human donor in a cohort sampled during active COVID-19. Both conserved end residues are part of each CDR3.

>TRBJ1-2|TRBV4-3
CASSQDRDGMSRGYTF
>TRBJ2-1|TRBV14
CASSPSGRALNNEQFF
>TRBJ2-5|TRBV7-3
CASSLTSGRGTQYF
>TRBJ1-3|TRBV15
CATSRGLSSGNTIYF
>TRBJ1-3|TRBV7-9
CASSLYLMWGNTIYF
>TRBJ1-1|TRBV6-1
CASSEFGGAATTNTEAFF
>TRBJ2-5|TRBV3-1/TRBV3-2
CASSAGLAGVGKTQYF
>TRBJ1-1|TRBV7-2
CASSSRTGMRTEAFF
>TRBJ2-7|TRBV19
CASSIDHPRDEQYF
>TRBJ1-2|TRBV3-1/TRBV3-2
CASSQETGARGYTF
>TRBJ2-7|TRBV5-6
CASSFGTGSEQYF
>TRBJ1-4|TRBV28
CASSLTQYNEKLFF
>TRBJ1-4|TRBV4-2
CASSQHSATNEKLFF
>TRBJ1-1|TRBV6-5
CASIPLGGVAFF
>TRBJ2-3|TRBV19
CASSILSGVADTQYF
>TRBJ2-7|TRBV10-3
CAIIRLESYEQYF
>TRBJ1-6|TRBV28
CASCRGNSPLHF
>TRBJ2-2|TRBV28
CASSLGQVNTGELFF
>TRBJ1-2|TRBV6-5
CASSPGDSRAGGYTF